The clone carrying this TCR beta chain was recorded a few times. Amplified TCR beta CDR3 regions derived from RNA transcripts. Initially, a first-round RT-PCR of the TCR CDR3 employed the HTBI primer set. TCRdb used MiXCR to reprocess the multiplex PCR reads, holding one entry per CDR3 protein. The repertoire holds roughly 420,000 distinct CDR3 sequences, with around 16% as singletons. The entry originates in a study of T cells in Graves' hyperthyroidism and ophthalmopathy. The V end lost 3 bases, the J end lost 8 bases, and 16 bases lay between the germline ends. The CDR3 totals 14 residues. Per the germline V gene, CDR1 is MGHRA and CDR2 is YSYEKL.

The chain has TRBV4-1 and TRBJ1-2; possible D gene TRBD1, 6 bases. What was sequenced was blood. The TCR sequence derives from a woman under 30 with Graves' hyperthyroidism. The CDR3 protein is CASSQATGYRGYTF. CDR3 nucleotides: TGCGCCAGCAGCCAGGCGACAGGATACCGCGGCTACACCTTC.